This is a list of T cell receptor beta chains from one sample in a study of T cell repertoires in cytomegalovirus infection. TCRdb reprocessed the reads with MiXCR, giving one entry per CDR3 protein. Here the sample spans about 310,000 distinct CDR3 sequences, roughly 16% being singletons. Sequences were obtained from PBMCs. Receptors originate from a human donor in good health (CMV status not recorded). Some clones in this sample may be carry-over from other donors' samples. Both conserved end residues are part of each CDR3. The order of the fields is V gene, D gene, clone size, CDR3 protein. A D gene is named only where the DNA matches it firmly. Clone size is given for some rows only: seen once, a few or many times, or a class if the clone is expanded.

TRBV6-2/TRBV6-3	-	many	CASERLPGAAKSYEQYF
TRBV5-4	TRBD2	few	CASSRWGGTNTGELFF
TRBV20-1	-	few	CSARDPGAAQSFF
TRBV10-3	-	-	CAISRTASFQETQYF
TRBV6-1	TRBD1	few	CASSDGQAGANVLTF
TRBV4-1	TRBD2	-	CASTKAGGSSYNEQFF
TRBV6-5	TRBD1	once	CASRRGTGDEPYF
TRBV2	-	-	CATRGTFSYEQYF
TRBV5-6	-	-	CASSLWGRTDTQYF
TRBV5-5	TRBD1	-	CASTAAGTGIYEQYF